This TCR beta chain was obtained from a study of blood T cell repertoires in COVID-19. Study information: The United States, Italy and Spain provided the acute and convalescent COVID-19 samples. Nucleic acid was either cDNA or gDNA, and it came from T cells, B-cell-depleted T cells, or PBMCs.

Trimming stripped 1 base from V and 3 bases from J, with 12 bases between. The germline V gene has CDR1 MGHDK and CDR2 SYGVNS. The CDR3 is 15 amino acids. In the original analysis: Counts of nucleated cells, estimated from reference gene primer amplification, were obtained. The assay was immunoSEQ multiplex PCR, and TCRdb's table has in-frame clones only and misses some. V and J calls and clone size come straight from that table; D and trimming were deduced from the DNA. The sample contains roughly 63,000 clones, roughly 71% of which appear only once. Source material: peripheral blood. The genes are TRBV25-1 and TRBJ1-1, with D perhaps matching TRBD1 (5 bases). This receptor was identified in an elderly woman with acute or convalescent COVID-19. CDR3: CASSESVKGDTEAFF. The CDR3 nucleotides read TGTGCCAGCAGTGAATCGGTCAAAGGGGACACTGAAGCTTTCTTT.